One sample yielded the 3 T cell receptor beta chains listed below, sequenced in a study of human T cells and chemical hapten exposure. Via MiXCR, TCRdb re-called the RACE reads, giving one row per CDR3 protein. The table lists more than 250,000 distinct CDR3 sequences, about 9.4% of them singletons, with 2% to 3% in the top ten. As for time point: pre-sensitization, week 0. The treatment here: therapeutic diphenylcyclopropenone sensitization with weekly scalp DPC. Here the sequenced sample was whole blood, taken in connection with sensitization to the hapten diphenylcyclopropenone (DPC). Source of these receptors: a woman aged 40 to 50 with alopecia areata. Some clones in this sample may be carry-over from other donors' samples.

This clonotype was counted between two and nine times. CDR3 DNA: TGTGCCAGCACCCGCCTCGGCCCCTACAATGAGCAGTTCTTC. It specifies CASTRLGPYNEQFF. J is TRBJ2-1 and V is TRBV27; unclear D gene. Trimming took off 7 bases at V and 2 bases at J, with 12 bases between the two ends. CDR1 and CDR2 from the germline V gene are MNHEY and SMNVEV (reference sequence). This CDR3 has 14 residues.

The chain joins TRBV27 to TRBJ2-1; 7 positions match TRBD1. V dropped 8 bases and J dropped 7; count of bases not matched to a gene: 14. The CDR3 runs 15 residues. CDR1 and CDR2 from the germline V gene are MNHEY and SMNVEV (reference sequence). CDR3 nucleotide sequence: TGTGCCAGCCGGAATAGGAGACAGGGAGAAAATGAGCAGTTCTTC. Its translation is CASRNRRQGENEQFF.

V gene TRBV12-3 or TRBV12-4 combines with J gene TRBJ2-5; 12 bases agree with TRBD2. The junction had 9 bases not matched to a gene; V was cut back by 6 bases and J by 1 base. This CDR3 has 17 residues. Here the CDR3 DNA reads TGTGCCAGCAGGCCCGGGACTAGCGGGTGGTTCCAAGAGACCCAGTACTTC. Encoded protein: CASRPGTSGWFQETQYF.